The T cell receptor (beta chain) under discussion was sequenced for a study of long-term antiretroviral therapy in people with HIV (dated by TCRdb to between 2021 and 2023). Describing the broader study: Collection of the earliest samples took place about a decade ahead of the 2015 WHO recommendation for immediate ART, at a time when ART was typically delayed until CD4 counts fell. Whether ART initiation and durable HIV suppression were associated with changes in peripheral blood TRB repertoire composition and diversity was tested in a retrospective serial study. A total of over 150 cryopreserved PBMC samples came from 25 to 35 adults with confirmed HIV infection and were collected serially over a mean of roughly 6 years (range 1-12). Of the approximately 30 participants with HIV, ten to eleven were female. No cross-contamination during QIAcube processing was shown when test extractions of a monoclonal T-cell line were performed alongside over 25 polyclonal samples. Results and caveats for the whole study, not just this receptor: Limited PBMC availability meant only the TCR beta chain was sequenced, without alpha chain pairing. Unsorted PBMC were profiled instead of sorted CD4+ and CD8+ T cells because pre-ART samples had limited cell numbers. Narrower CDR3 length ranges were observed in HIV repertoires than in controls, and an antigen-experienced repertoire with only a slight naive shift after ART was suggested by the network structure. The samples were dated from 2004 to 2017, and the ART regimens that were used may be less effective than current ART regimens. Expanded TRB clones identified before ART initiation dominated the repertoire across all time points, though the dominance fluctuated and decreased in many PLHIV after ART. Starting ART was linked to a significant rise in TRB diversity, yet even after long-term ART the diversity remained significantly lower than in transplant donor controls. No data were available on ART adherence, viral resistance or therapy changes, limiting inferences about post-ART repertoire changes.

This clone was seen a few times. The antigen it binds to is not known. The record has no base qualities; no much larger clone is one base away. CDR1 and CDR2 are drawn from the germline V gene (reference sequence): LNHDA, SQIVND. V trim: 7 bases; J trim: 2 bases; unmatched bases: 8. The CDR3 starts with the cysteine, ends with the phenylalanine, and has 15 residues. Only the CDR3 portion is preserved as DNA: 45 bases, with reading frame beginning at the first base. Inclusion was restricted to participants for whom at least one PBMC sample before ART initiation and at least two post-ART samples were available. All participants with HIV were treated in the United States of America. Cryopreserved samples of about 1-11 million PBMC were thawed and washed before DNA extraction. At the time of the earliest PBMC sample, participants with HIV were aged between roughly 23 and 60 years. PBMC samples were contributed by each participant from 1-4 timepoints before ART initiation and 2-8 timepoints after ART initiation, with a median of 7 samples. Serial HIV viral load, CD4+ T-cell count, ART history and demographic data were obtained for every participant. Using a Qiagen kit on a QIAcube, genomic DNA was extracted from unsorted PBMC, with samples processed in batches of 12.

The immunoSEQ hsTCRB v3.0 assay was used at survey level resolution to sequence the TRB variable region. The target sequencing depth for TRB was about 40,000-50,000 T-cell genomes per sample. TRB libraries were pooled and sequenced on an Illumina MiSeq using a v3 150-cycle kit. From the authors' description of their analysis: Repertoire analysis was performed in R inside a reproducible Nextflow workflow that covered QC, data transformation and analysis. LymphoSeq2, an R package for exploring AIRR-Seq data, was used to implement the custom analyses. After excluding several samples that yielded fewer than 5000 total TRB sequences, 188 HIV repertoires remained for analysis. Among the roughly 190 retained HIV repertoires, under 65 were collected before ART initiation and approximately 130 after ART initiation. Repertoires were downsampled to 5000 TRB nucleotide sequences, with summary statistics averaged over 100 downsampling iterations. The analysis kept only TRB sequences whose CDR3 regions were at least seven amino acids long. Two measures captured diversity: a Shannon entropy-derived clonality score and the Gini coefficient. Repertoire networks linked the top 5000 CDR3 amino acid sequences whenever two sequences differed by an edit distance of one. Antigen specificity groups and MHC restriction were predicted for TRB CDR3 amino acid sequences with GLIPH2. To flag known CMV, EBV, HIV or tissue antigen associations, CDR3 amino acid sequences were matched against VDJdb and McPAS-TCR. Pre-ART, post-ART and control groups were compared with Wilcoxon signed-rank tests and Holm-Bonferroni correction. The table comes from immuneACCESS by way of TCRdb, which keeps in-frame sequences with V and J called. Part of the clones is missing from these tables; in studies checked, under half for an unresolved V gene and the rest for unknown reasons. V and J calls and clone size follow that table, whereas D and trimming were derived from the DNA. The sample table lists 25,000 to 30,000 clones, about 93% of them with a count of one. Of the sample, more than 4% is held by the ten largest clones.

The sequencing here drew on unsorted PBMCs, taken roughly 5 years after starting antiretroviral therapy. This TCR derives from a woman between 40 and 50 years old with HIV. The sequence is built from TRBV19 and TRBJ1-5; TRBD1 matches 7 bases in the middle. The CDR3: CASTSTGYGNQPQHF. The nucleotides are TGTGCCAGTACTTCGACAGGGTATGGCAATCAGCCCCAGCATTTT.